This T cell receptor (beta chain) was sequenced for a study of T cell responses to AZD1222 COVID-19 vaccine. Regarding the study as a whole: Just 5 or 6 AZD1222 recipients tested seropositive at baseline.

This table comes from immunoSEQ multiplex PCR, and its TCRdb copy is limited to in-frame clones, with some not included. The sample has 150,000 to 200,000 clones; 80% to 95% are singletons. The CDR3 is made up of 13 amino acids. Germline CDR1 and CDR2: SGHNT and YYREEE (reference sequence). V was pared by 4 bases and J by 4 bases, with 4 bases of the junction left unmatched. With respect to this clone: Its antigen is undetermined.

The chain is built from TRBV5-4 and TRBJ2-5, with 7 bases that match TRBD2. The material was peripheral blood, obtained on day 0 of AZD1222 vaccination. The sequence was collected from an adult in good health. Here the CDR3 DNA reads TGTGCCAGCAGCCTTGGGGGGGGAGAGACCCAGTACTTC. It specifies CASSLGGGETQYF.